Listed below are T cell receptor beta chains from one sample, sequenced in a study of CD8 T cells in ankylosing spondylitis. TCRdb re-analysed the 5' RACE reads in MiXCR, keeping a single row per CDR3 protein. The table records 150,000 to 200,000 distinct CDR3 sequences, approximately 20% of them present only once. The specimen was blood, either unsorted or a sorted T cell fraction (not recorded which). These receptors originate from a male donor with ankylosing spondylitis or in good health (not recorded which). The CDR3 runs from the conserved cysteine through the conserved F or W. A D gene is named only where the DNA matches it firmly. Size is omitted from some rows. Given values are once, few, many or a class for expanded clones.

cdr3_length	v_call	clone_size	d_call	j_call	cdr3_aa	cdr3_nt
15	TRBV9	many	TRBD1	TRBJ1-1	CASNPGQGADTEAFF	TGTGCCAGCAACCCAGGACAGGGGGCGGACACTGAAGCTTTCTTT
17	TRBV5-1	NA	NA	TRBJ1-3	CASSLGGFDRTRNTIYF	TGCGCCAGCAGCTTGGGGGGTTTCGACAGGACGCGAAACACCATATATTTT
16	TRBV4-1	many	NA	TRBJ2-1	CASSQGAVFGYNEQFF	TGCGCCAGCAGCCAAGGTGCGGTTTTCGGATACAATGAGCAGTTCTTC
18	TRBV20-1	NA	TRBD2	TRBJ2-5	CSARDLLAGGKYQETQYF	TGCAGTGCTAGAGATCTACTAGCGGGGGGCAAGTACCAAGAGACCCAGTACTTC
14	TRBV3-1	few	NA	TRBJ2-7	CASSQGGLRYEQYF	TGTGCCAGCAGCCAGGGCGGACTGCGCTACGAGCAGTACTTC
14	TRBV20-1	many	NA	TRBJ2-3	CSAREDVRVDTQYF	TGCAGTGCTAGAGAGGATGTCCGCGTGGATACGCAGTATTTT
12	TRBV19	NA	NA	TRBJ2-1	CASNGPYNEQFF	TGTGCCAGTAACGGGCCCTACAATGAGCAGTTCTTC
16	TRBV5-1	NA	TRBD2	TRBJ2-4	CTSSFGLALAKNIQYF	TGCACCAGCAGCTTCGGACTAGCATTAGCCAAAAACATTCAGTACTTC
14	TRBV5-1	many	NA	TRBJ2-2	CASSPDTNTGELFF	TGCGCCAGCAGCCCGGATACGAACACCGGGGAGCTGTTTTTT
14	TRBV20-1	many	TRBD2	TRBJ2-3	CSAGRLAGTDTQYF	TGCAGTGCTGGCAGACTAGCGGGCACAGATACGCAGTATTTT
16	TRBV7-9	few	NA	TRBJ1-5	CASSPGQYSSNQPQHF	TGTGCCAGCAGCCCTGGACAGTACAGTAGCAATCAGCCCCAGCATTTT
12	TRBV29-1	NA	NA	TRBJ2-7	CSVDESLSRQYF	TGCAGCGTTGACGAGTCCCTAAGTAGGCAGTACTTC
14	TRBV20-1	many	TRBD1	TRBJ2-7	CSANRGPFSYEQYF	TGCAGTGCCAACAGGGGGCCTTTCTCCTACGAGCAGTACTTC
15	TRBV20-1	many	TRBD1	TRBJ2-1	CSAYKTGGRGNEQFF	TGCAGTGCTTATAAAACAGGGGGCCGTGGTAATGAGCAGTTCTTC
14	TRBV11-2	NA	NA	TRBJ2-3	CASSFRLTADTQYF	TGTGCCAGCAGCTTCCGCCTTACGGCCGATACGCAGTATTTT
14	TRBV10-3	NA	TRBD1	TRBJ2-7	CAIGGQGNIYEQYF	TGTGCCATCGGCGGACAGGGGAATATCTACGAGCAGTACTTC
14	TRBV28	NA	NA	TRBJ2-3	CASSQGRSTDTQYF	TGTGCCAGCAGTCAGGGAAGAAGCACAGATACGCAGTATTTT
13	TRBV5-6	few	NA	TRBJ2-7	CASSLMIGNEQYF	TGTGCCAGCAGCTTGATGATAGGGAACGAGCAGTACTTC
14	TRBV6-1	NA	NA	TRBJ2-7	CASRREGGGYEQYF	TGTGCCAGCAGACGCGAGGGGGGCGGTTACGAGCAGTACTTC
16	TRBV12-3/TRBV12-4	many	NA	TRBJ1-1	CASTPLWVSLNTEAFF	TGTGCCAGCACCCCCCTCTGGGTTTCCTTGAACACTGAAGCTTTCTTT
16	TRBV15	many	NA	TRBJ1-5	CATSRRYQESNQPQHF	TGTGCCACCAGCAGAAGATATCAGGAAAGCAATCAGCCCCAGCATTTT
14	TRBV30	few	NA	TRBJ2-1	CAWSVGAADNEQFF	TGTGCCTGGAGTGTAGGAGCGGCGGACAATGAGCAGTTCTTC
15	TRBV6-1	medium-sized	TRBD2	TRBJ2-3	CASSEIAGVSDTQYF	TGTGCCAGCAGTGAAATAGCGGGAGTTTCAGATACGCAGTATTTT
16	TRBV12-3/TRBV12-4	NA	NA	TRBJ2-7	CASSFRGTGRMGEQYF	TGTGCCAGCAGTTTTAGGGGAACAGGGAGAATGGGTGAGCAGTACTTC
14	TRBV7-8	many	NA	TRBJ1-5	CASSADSLDLPQHF	TGTGCCAGCAGCGCGGACAGTCTGGATCTGCCCCAGCATTTT
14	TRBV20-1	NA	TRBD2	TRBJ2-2	CSANSGRGTGELFF	TGCAGTGCTAATAGCGGGAGAGGCACCGGGGAGCTGTTTTTT
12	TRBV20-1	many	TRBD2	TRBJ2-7	CSLAGDTYEQYF	TGCAGTCTAGCGGGAGACACCTACGAGCAGTACTTC
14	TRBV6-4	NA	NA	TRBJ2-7	CASTQEQGYYEQYF	TGTGCCAGCACCCAAGAGCAGGGATATTACGAGCAGTACTTC
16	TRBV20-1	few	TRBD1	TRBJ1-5	CSALGTGTFGNQPQHF	TGCAGTGCTTTGGGGACAGGGACGTTCGGCAATCAGCCCCAGCATTTT
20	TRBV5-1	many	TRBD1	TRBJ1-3	CASSLLGPGQGPSSGNTIYF	TGCGCCAGCAGCTTGCTAGGGCCCGGACAGGGCCCCTCCTCTGGAAACACCATATATTTT
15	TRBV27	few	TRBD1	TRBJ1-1	CASSLRQGRNTEAFF	TGTGCCAGCAGTCTCAGACAGGGTCGGAACACTGAAGCTTTCTTT
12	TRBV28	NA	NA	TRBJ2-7	CASGKTEYLAYF	TGTGCCAGCGGAAAGACAGAGTACTTAGCGTACTTC
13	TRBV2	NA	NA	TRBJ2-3	CASSEETRDTQYF	TGTGCCAGCAGTGAAGAAACCCGAGATACGCAGTATTTT
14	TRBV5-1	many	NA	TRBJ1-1	CASSLQGPNTEAFF	TGCGCCAGCAGCCTCCAGGGTCCGAACACTGAAGCTTTCTTT
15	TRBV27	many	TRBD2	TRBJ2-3	CASSPTSGHTDTQYF	TGTGCCAGCAGTCCGACTAGCGGGCACACAGATACGCAGTATTTT
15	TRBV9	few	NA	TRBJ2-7	CASSPGTFTGNEQYF	TGTGCCAGCAGCCCCGGGACATTCACCGGGAACGAGCAGTACTTC
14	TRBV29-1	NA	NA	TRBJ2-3	CSVDLGRSYDTQYF	TGCAGCGTTGATCTCGGTCGGAGCTACGATACGCAGTATTTT
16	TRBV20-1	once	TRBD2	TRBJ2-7	CSATGTSGRAGYEQYF	TGCAGTGCAACCGGGACTAGCGGGAGGGCCGGGTACGAGCAGTACTTC
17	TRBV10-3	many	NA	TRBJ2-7	CAISESLVGENSYEQYF	TGTGCCATCAGTGAGTCTTTGGTGGGGGAAAACTCCTACGAGCAGTACTTC
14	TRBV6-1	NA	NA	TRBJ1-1	CASSPPRVNTEAFF	TGTGCCAGCAGTCCCCCCAGGGTGAACACTGAAGCTTTCTTT
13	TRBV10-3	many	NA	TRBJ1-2	CAISQGQIYGYTF	TGTGCCATCAGCCAGGGGCAGATCTATGGCTACACCTTC
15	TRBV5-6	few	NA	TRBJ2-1	CASSFGDIRSNEQFF	TGTGCCAGCAGCTTTGGGGATATAAGGTCGAATGAGCAGTTCTTC
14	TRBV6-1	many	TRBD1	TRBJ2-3	CASSRGKVTDTQYF	TGTGCCAGCTCCAGGGGGAAAGTAACAGATACGCAGTATTTT
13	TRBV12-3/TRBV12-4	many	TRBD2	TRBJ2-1	CASSLAGGNEQFF	TGTGCCAGCAGTCTAGCGGGAGGTAATGAGCAGTTCTTC
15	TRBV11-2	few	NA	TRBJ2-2	CASSLTWGNTGELFF	TGTGCCAGCAGCCTAACCTGGGGAAACACCGGGGAGCTGTTTTTT
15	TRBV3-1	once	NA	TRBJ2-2	CASSRTGLGTGELFF	TGTGCCAGCAGCCGAACAGGGTTAGGCACCGGGGAGCTGTTTTTT
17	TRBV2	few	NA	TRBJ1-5	CASSARDRKIGNQPQHF	TGTGCCAGCAGCGCCCGGGACCGTAAGATAGGCAATCAGCCCCAGCATTTT
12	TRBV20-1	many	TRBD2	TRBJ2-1	CSARASGVGQFF	TGCAGTGCTAGGGCTAGCGGGGTGGGGCAGTTCTTC
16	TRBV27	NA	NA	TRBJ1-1	CASSFSGFWGTSEAFF	TGTGCCAGCAGTTTTTCGGGTTTTTGGGGGACCTCTGAAGCTTTCTTT